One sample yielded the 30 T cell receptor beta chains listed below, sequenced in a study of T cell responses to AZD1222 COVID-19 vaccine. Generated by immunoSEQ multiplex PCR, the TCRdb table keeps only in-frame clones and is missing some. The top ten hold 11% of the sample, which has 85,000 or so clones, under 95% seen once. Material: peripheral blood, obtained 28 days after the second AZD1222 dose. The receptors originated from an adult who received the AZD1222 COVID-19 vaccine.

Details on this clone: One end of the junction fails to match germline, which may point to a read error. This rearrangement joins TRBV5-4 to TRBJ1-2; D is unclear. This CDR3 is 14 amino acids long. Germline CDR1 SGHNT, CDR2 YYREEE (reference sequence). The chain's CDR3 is CASRETVANSGYTF. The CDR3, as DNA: TGTGCCAGCAGAGAGACCGTAGCTAACTCTGGCTACACCTTC. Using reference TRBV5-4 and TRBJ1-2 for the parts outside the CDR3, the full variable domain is ETGVTQSPTHLIKTRGQQVTLRCSSQSGHNTVSWYQQALGQGPQFIFQYYREEENGRGNFPPRFSGLQFPNYSSELNVNALELDDSALYLCASRETVANSGYTFGSGTRLTVV.

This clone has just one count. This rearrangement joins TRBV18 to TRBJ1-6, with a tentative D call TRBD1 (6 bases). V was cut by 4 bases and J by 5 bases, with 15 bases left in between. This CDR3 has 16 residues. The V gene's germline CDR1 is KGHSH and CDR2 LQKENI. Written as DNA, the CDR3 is TGTGCCAGCTCACTGCACCCGGACAGAAATAATTCACCCCTCCACTTT. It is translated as CASSLHPDRNNSPLHF.

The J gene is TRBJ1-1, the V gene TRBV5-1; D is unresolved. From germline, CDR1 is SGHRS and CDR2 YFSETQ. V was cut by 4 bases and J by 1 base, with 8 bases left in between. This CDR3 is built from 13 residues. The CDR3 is CASSRDPNTEAFF. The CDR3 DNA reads TGCGCCAGCAGCCGAGACCCGAACACTGAAGCTTTCTTT.

This CDR3 is CASSYDRGRYNEQFF. The CDR3 DNA is TGTGCCAGCAGTTACGACAGGGGGCGATACAATGAGCAGTTCTTC. This chain links TRBV2 with TRBJ2-1; 10 bases line up with TRBD1. J lost 4 bases, V lost 5 bases, and 5 bases had no gene match. Germline CDR1 SNHLY, CDR2 FYNNEI. This CDR3 is built from 15 residues.

The CDR3 sequence: CASKWDLYNSPLHF. Here the CDR3 DNA reads TGTGCCAGCAAGTGGGATCTCTATAATTCACCCCTCCACTTT. V is TRBV2 and J is TRBJ1-6; D unclear. Germline V gives CDR1 SNHLY, CDR2 FYNNEI. This CDR3 is built from 14 residues. Trimming stripped 7 bases from V and 3 bases from J, with 10 bases between.

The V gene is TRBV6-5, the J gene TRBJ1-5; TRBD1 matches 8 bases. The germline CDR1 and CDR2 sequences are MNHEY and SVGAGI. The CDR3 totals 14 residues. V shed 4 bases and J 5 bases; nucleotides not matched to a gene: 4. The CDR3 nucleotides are TGTGCCAGCAGTTGGGGACAGGCCGATCAGCCCCAGCATTTT. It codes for CASSWGQADQPQHF.

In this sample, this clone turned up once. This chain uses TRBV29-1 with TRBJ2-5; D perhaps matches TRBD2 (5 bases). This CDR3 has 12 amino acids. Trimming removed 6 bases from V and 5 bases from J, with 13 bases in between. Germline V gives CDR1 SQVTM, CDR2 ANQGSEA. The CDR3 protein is CSVPVPSETQYF. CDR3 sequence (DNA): TGCAGCGTCCCGGTACCTAGCGAGACCCAGTACTTC.

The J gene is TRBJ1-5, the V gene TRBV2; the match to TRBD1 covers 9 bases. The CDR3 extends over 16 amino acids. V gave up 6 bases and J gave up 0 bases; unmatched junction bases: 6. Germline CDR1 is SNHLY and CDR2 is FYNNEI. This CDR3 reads CASRGTGINSNQPQHF. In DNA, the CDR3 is TGTGCCAGCAGGGGGACAGGGATTAATAGCAATCAGCCCCAGCATTTT.

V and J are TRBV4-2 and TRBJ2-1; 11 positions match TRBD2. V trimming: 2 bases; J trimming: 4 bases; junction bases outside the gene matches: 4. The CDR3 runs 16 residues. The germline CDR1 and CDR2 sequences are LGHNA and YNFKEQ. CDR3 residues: CASSQLGLAAYNEQFF. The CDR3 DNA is TGTGCCAGCAGCCAACTGGGACTAGCGGCATACAATGAGCAGTTCTTC.

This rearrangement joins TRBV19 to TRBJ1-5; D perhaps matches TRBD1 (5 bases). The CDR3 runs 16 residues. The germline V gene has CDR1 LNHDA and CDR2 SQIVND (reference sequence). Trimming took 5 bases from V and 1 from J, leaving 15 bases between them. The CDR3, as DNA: TGTGCCAGTAGTCGAAGCGACAGAGGCAGCAATCAGCCCCAGCATTTT. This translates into CASSRSDRGSNQPQHF.

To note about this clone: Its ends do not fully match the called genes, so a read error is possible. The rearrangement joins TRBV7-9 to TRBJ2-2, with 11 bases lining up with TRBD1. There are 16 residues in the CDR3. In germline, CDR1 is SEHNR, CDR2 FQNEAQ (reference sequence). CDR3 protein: CASTLGQGARTGELFF. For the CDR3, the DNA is TGTGCCAGCACCTTAGGACAGGGGGCGCGCACCGGGGAGCTGTTTTTT.

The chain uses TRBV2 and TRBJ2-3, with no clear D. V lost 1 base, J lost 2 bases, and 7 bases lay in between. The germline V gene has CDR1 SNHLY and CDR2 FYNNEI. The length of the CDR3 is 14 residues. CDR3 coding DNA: TGTGCCAGCAGTGAAGGCAGGATCACAGATACGCAGTATTTT. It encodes CASSEGRITDTQYF.

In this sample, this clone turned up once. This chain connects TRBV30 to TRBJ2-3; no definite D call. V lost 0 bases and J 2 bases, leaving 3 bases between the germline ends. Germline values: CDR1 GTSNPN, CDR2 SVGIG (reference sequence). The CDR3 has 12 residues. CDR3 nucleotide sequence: TGTGCCTGGAGTGTAAACACAGATACGCAGTATTTT. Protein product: CAWSVNTDTQYF.

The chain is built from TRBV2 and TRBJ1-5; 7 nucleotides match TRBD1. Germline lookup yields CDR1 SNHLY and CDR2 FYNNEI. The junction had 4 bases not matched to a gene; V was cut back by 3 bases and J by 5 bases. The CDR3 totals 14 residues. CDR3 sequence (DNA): TGTGCCAGCAGTGAGGTACAGGGGTATCAGCCCCAGCATTTT. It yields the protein CASSEVQGYQPQHF.

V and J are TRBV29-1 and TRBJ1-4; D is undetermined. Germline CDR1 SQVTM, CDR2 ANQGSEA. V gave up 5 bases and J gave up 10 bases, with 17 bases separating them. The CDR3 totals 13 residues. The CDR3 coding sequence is TGCAGCGTTAAGGTACAGCCCGACGGAAAACTGTTTTTT. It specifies CSVKVQPDGKLFF.

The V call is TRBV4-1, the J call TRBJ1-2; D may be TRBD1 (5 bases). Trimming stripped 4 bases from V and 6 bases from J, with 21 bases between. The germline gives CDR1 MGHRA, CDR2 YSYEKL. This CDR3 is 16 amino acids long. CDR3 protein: CASSPEQTATSDGYTF. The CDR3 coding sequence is TGCGCCAGCAGCCCCGAGCAGACAGCCACCTCGGATGGCTACACCTTC.

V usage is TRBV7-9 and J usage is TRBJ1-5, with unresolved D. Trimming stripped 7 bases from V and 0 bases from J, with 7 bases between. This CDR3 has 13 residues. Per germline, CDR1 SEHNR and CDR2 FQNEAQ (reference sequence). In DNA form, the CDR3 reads TGTGCCAGCACCGTGGATAGCAATCAGCCCCAGCATTTT. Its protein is CASTVDSNQPQHF.

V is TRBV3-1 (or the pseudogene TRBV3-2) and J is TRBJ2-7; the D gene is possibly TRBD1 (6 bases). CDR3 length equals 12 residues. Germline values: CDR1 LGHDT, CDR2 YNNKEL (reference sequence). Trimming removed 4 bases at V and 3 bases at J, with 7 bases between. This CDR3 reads CASSRTDYEQYF. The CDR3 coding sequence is TGTGCCAGCAGCCGGACAGACTACGAGCAGTACTTC.

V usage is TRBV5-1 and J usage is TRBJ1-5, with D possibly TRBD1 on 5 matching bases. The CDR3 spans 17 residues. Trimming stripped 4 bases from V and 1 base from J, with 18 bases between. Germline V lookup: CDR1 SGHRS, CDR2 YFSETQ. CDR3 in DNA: TGCGCCAGCAGCGCAAGCCCCCAGGGAATCAGCAATCAGCCCCAGCATTTT. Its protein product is CASSASPQGISNQPQHF.

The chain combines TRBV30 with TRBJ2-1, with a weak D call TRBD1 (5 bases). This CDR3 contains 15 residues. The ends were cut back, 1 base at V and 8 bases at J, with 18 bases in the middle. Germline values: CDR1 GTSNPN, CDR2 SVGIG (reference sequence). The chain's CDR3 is CAWSEGQGPLDEQFF. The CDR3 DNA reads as TGTGCCTGGAGTGAGGGGCAGGGTCCACTCGATGAGCAGTTCTTC.

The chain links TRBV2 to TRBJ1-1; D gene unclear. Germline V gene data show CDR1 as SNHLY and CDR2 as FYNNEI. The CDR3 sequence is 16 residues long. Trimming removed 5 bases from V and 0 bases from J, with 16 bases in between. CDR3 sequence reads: CASSTLNRRLNTEAFF. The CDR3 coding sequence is TGTGCCAGCAGTACACTAAATAGGAGGTTGAACACTGAAGCTTTCTTT.

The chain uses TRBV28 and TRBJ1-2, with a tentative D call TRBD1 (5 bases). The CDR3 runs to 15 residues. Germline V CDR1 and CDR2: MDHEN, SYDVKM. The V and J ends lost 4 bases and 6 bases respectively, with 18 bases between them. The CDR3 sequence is CASSSVYGGIHGYTF. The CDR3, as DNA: TGTGCCAGCAGTTCCGTATATGGGGGGATACATGGCTACACCTTC.

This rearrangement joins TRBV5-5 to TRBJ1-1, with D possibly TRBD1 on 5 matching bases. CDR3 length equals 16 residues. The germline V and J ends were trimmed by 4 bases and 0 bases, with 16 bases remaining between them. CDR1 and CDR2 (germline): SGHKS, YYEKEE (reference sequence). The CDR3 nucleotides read TGTGCCAGCAGCCAGAGGTTGGGACCGCTGAACACTGAAGCTTTCTTT. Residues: CASSQRLGPLNTEAFF. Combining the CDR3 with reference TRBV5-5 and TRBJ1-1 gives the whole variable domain DAGVTQSPTHLIKTRGQQVTLRCSPISGHKSVSWYQQVLGQGPQFIFQYYEKEERGRGNFPDRFSARQFPNYSSELNVNALLLGDSALYLCASSQRLGPLNTEAFFGQGTRLTVV.

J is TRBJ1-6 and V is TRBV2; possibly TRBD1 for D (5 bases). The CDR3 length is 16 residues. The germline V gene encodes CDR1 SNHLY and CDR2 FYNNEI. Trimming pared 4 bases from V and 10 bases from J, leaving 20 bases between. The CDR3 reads CASSAFLPRGDSPLHF. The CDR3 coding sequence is TGTGCCAGCAGTGCCTTCCTCCCTCGAGGGGACTCACCCCTCCACTTT.

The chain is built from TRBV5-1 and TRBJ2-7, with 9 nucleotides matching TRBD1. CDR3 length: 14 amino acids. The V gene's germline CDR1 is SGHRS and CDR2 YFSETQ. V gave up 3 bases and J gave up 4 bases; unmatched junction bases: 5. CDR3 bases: TGCGCCAGCAGCTCTGGGACAGGGCAGTACGAGCAGTACTTC. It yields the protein CASSSGTGQYEQYF. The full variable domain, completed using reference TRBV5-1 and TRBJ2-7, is KAGVTQTPRYLIKTRGQQVTLSCSPISGHRSVSWYQQTPGQGLQFLFEYFSETQRNKGNFPGRFSGRQFSNSRSEMNVSTLELGDSALYLCASSSGTGQYEQYFGPGTRLTVT.

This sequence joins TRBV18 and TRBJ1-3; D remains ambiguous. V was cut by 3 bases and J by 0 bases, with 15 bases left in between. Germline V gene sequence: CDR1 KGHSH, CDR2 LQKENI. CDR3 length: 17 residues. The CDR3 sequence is CASSPLSSESSGNTIYF. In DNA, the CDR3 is TGTGCCAGCTCACCGCTCTCCAGCGAGAGCTCTGGAAACACCATATATTTT.

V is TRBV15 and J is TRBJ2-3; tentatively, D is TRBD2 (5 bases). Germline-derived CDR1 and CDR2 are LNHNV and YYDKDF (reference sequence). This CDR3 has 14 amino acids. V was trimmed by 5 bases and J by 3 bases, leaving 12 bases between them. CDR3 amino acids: CATSPEGGTDTQYF. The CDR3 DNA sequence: TGTGCCACCAGCCCCGAGGGCGGGACAGATACGCAGTATTTT.

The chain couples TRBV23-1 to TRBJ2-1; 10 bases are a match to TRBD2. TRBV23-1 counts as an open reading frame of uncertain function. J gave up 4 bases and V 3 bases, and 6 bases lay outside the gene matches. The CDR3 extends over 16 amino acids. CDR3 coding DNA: TGCGCCAGCAGTCAGCCTCCTAGCGGGAGATACAATGAGCAGTTCTTC. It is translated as CASSQPPSGRYNEQFF.

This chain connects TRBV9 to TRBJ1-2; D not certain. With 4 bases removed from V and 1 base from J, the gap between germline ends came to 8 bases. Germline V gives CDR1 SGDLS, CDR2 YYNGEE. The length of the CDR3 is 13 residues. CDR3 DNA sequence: TGTGCCAGCAGCCAGGCTTTTAACTATGGCTACACCTTC. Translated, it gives CASSQAFNYGYTF.

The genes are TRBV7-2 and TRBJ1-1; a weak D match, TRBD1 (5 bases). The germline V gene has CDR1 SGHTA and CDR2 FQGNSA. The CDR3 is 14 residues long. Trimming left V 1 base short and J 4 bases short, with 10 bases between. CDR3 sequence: CASSLGGEGTEAFF. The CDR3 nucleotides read TGTGCCAGCAGCTTAGGGGGGGAGGGCACTGAAGCTTTCTTT.